The clone carrying this TCR beta chain came up once. This sample was taken from a study of T cells in Graves' hyperthyroidism and ophthalmopathy. Trimming shortened V by 6 bases and J by 5 bases, and 28 bases separated the two germline ends. Germline CDR1 is MNHNS and CDR2 is SASEGT. The CDR3 runs 18 residues. RNA transcripts yielded amplified TCR beta CDR3 regions. An initial round of RT-PCR targeting the TCR CDR3 relied on the HTBI primer set. In TCRdb, the multiplex PCR reads were re-called with MiXCR into one record per CDR3 protein. The sample contains 200,000 to 250,000 distinct CDR3 sequences, about 24% of which appear only once.

The receptor was derived from a woman between 40 and 50 years old with Graves' ophthalmopathy. Material: blood. The gene calls are TRBV6-1 and TRBJ2-5; D ambiguous. CDR3 nucleotide sequence: TGTGCCAGCAGAAACCTTCCCCCCCGGTCCTTCAGAGCGGAGACCCAGTACTTC. Translation: CASRNLPPRSFRAETQYF.